Listed below are T cell receptor beta chains from one sample, sequenced in a study of identical twins. A single record per CDR3 protein comes from TCRdb applying MiXCR to the 5' RACE reads. The data contain some 500,000 distinct CDR3 sequences, 20% to 25% of them singletons. The same specimen was also included in a second study, on T cells expressing NK-cell markers.

The sample comprised CD4+ T cells sorted from blood. The receptors shown here come from a woman younger than 30 in good health. CDR3s include the opening cysteine and the closing phenylalanine or tryptophan. Fields, in order: clone size, V gene, D gene, J gene, CDR3 protein, CDR3 DNA. A D gene is named only where the DNA matches it firmly. Expanded clones are given a class, and other clones once, few, many or no size at all.

many	TRBV12-3/TRBV12-4	TRBD1	TRBJ1-2	CASSFALQGYTGYTF	TGTGCCAGCAGTTTCGCCCTACAGGGGTATACTGGCTACACCTTC
.	TRBV5-5	.	TRBJ1-1	CASSLRGHTEAFF	TGTGCCAGCAGCTTACGGGGCCACACTGAAGCTTTCTTT
few	TRBV20-1	.	TRBJ2-7	CSASAYHRLEQYF	TGCAGTGCTAGCGCCTACCATCGCTTGGAGCAGTACTTC
.	TRBV30	.	TRBJ2-1	CASQPGNNEQFF	TGTGCCTCCCAGCCGGGGAACAATGAGCAGTTCTTC
few	TRBV20-1	.	TRBJ1-2	CSAKPTLGPLYGYTF	TGCAGTGCTAAGCCGACTCTCGGGCCTCTTTATGGCTACACCTTC
few	TRBV6-1	TRBD1	TRBJ1-2	CASSRTGNHGYTF	TGTGCCAGCAGTCGGACAGGGAATCATGGCTACACCTTC
few	TRBV10-3	TRBD2	TRBJ2-1	CAISRTGGDEQFF	TGTGCCATCAGTCGGACCGGGGGGGATGAGCAGTTCTTC
.	TRBV5-1	.	TRBJ1-1	CASSLMKGQDTEAFF	TGCGCCAGCAGCTTGATGAAGGGGCAGGACACTGAAGCTTTCTTT
.	TRBV5-6	TRBD2	TRBJ2-7	CASSLDGTRAYF	TGTGCCAGCAGCTTGGACGGGACTAGAGCCTACTTC
many	TRBV12-3/TRBV12-4	.	TRBJ2-5	CASTDWAGEETQYF	TGTGCCAGCACCGACTGGGCTGGGGAAGAGACCCAGTACTTC
.	TRBV10-3	.	TRBJ2-7	CAISFGPDREQYF	TGTGCCATCAGTTTCGGGCCCGACCGCGAGCAGTACTTC
.	TRBV7-2	.	TRBJ2-1	CASSPSRSWNEQFF	TGTGCCAGCAGCCCAAGTAGGAGCTGGAATGAGCAGTTCTTC
.	TRBV7-2	.	TRBJ1-1	CASSRVGSEAFF	TGTGCCAGCAGCCGAGTGGGGTCTGAAGCTTTCTTT
.	TRBV12-3/TRBV12-4	.	TRBJ1-5	CASSRGRGRVQPQHF	TGTGCCAGCAGCCGAGGCAGGGGCCGGGTTCAGCCCCAGCATTTT
few	TRBV20-1	.	TRBJ2-3	CSAYDPSGYTSTDTQYF	TGCAGTGCTTATGATCCGAGCGGGTACACTAGCACAGATACGCAGTATTTT
.	TRBV12-3/TRBV12-4	.	TRBJ1-6	CASSFIGHSPLHF	TGTGCCAGCAGTTTCATAGGCCATTCACCCCTCCACTTT
.	TRBV24-1	.	TRBJ2-5	CATSDSGPETKTQYF	TGTGCCACCAGTGACTCGGGCCCTGAGACGAAGACCCAGTACTTC
few	TRBV20-1	.	TRBJ1-2	CSAREYNNYGYTF	TGCAGTGCTAGAGAGTACAATAACTATGGCTACACCTTC
.	TRBV20-1	TRBD2	TRBJ2-1	CSASGTSGGTYNEQFF	TGCAGTGCTAGTGGGACTAGCGGGGGGACATACAATGAGCAGTTCTTC
many	TRBV10-3	.	TRBJ1-3	CAISKDGKGIDTIYF	TGTGCCATCAGTAAGGACGGAAAGGGAATTGACACCATATATTTT
few	TRBV20-1	TRBD2	TRBJ2-1	CSAPGLGGYEQFF	TGCAGTGCTCCGGGCCTCGGGGGGTATGAGCAGTTCTTC
many	TRBV12-3/TRBV12-4	TRBD1	TRBJ1-2	CASSLARGSWSDGYTF	TGTGCCAGCAGTTTAGCCAGGGGGTCTTGGTCGGATGGCTACACCTTC
few	TRBV6-5	.	TRBJ2-2	CASSYGRGPNTGELFF	TGTGCCAGCAGTTATGGGCGGGGGCCGAACACCGGGGAGCTGTTTTTT
many	TRBV6-1	.	TRBJ2-6	CASSQQGVSGANVLTF	TGTGCCAGCTCTCAGCAGGGTGTCTCTGGGGCCAACGTCCTGACTTTC
.	TRBV5-1	.	TRBJ2-7	CASSPWTEASGEQYF	TGCGCCAGCAGCCCATGGACGGAAGCGAGCGGAGAGCAGTACTTC
.	TRBV15	.	TRBJ1-4	CATSPRQVGEKLFF	TGTGCCACCAGCCCCCGACAGGTTGGGGAAAAACTGTTTTTT